This T cell receptor beta chain was captured in a study of immune evolution from preneoplasia to lung adenocarcinoma. On the study more broadly: HLA loss of heterozygosity: about 7% AIS, under 19% MIA, around 35% ADC, none AAH. General observations from the study: From normal lung to invasive adenocarcinoma, top clone frequencies appeared to decrease.

Some clones are missing from TCRdb's copy, which holds only in-frame ones; the method was immunoSEQ multiplex PCR. In the table there are thousands of clones, 65% to 90% of which are singletons. A note on this clone: The antigen is undetermined.

Patients had resection in Japan or China between about 2013 and 2017. V shed 0 bases and J shed 6 bases, with 12 bases lying between them. The germline gives CDR1 LNHDA, CDR2 SQIVND (reference sequence). The CDR3 contains 15 residues. The chain joins TRBV19 to TRBJ1-5; D is ambiguous. Sequencing was done on a sample of FFPE minimally invasive lung adenocarcinoma tissue. This TCR derives from an older donor with lung adenocarcinoma. The CDR3: CASSIETGLSQPQHF. In DNA, the CDR3 is TGTGCCAGTAGTATAGAAACGGGTCTTAGTCAGCCCCAGCATTTT. Complete variable domain (other parts from reference TRBV19 and TRBJ1-5): DGGITQSPKYLFRKEGQNVTLSCEQNLNHDAMYWYRQDPGQGLRLIYYSQIVNDFQKGDIAEGYSVSREKKESFPLTVTSAQKNPTAFYLCASSIETGLSQPQHFGDGTRLSIL.